This T cell receptor beta chain originates from a study of human T cells and chemical hapten exposure. CDR3 length: 14 amino acids. Trimming cost V 6 bases and J 8 bases; bases outside gene matches: 10. Per germline, CDR1 MNHNY and CDR2 SVGAGI (reference sequence). Authors' processing steps: From 23,224 to 690,600 TCRs were found per sample, with a median of 95,638. TCRdb re-derived calls from the 5' RACE reads in MiXCR, one entry per CDR3 protein. TCRdb assigned the V and J calls; the authors' analysis was not used. The sample has 110,000 to 150,000 distinct CDR3 sequences, about 4.3% seen once. Someone pulled total RNA out of unfractionated whole blood.

This clonotype originated in a female donor in good health. The genes are TRBV6-6 and TRBJ1-1, with 9 positions matching TRBD1. The CDR3 DNA sequence: TGTGCCAGCAGCAGACAGGGGGTCGGGGACGAAGCTTTCTTT. It translates to CASSRQGVGDEAFF.